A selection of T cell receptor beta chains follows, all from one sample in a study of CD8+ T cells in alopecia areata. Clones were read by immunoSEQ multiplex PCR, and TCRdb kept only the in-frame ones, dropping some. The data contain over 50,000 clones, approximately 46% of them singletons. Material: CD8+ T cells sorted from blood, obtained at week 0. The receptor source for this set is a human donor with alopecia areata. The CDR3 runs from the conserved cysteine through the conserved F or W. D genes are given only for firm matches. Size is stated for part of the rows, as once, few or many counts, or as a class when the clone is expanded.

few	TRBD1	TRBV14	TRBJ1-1	CASSPRGLGETEAFF	TGTGCCAGCAGCCCCAGGGGGCTCGGGGAGACTGAAGCTTTCTTT
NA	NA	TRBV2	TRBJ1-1	CASRPSPLQGLNTEAFF	TGTGCCAGCAGGCCATCCCCGTTGCAGGGGCTGAACACTGAAGCTTTCTTT
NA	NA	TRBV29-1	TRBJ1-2	CSVEDFLRGRAYGYTF	TGCAGCGTTGAAGATTTCCTCAGGGGACGGGCCTATGGCTACACCTTC
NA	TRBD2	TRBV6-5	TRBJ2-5	CASISGRARGTQYF	TGTGCCAGCATCAGCGGGAGGGCCCGCGGGACCCAGTACTTC
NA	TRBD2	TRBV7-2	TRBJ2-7	CASSSTSGRAYAYEQYF	TGTGCCAGCAGCTCGACTAGCGGGAGGGCCTATGCCTACGAGCAGTACTTC
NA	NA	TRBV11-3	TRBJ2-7	CASSLEPSSEQYF	TGTGCCAGCAGCTTAGAGCCTTCGAGCGAGCAGTACTTC
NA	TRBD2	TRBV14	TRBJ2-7	CASSQQGLAVIYEQYF	TGTGCCAGCAGCCAGCAGGGACTAGCGGTGATTTACGAGCAGTACTTC
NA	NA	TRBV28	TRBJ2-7	CASSRPLGHYEQYF	TGTGCCAGCAGCCGACCCCTTGGACACTACGAGCAGTACTTC
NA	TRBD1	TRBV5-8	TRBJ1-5	CASSSGTGFDQPQHF	TGTGCCAGCAGCTCAGGGACAGGATTCGATCAGCCCCAGCATTTT
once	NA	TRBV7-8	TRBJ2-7	CASSLDTVTARRTFEQYF	TGTGCCAGCAGCTTAGACACAGTAACAGCGCGAAGGACTTTCGAGCAGTACTTC
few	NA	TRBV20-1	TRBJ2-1	CGSDSYNEQFF	TGCGGGAGCGACTCCTACAATGAGCAGTTCTTC
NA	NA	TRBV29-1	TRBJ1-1	CSVVAGTEAFF	TGCAGCGTTGTAGCGGGGACTGAAGCTTTCTTT
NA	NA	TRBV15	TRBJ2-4	CATSRDYRHGDTNIQYF	TGTGCCACCAGCAGAGACTACCGACACGGGGACACAAACATTCAGTACTTC
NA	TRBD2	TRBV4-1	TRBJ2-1	CASSPGLADNEQFF	TGCGCCAGCAGCCCGGGACTAGCGGACAATGAGCAGTTCTTC
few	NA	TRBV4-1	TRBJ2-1	CASSQVLAMYNEQFF	TGCGCCAGCAGCCAAGTCCTAGCGATGTACAATGAGCAGTTCTTC
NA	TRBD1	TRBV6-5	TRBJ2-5	CASSTGQQETQYF	TGTGCCAGCAGCACGGGACAGCAAGAGACCCAGTACTTC
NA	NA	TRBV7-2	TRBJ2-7	CASSEREGLAYEQYF	TGTGCCAGCAGCGAAAGAGAGGGCCTCGCGTACGAGCAGTACTTC
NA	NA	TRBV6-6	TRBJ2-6	CAIGDKGPGANVLTF	TGTGCCATCGGGGACAAGGGCCCTGGGGCCAACGTCCTGACTTTC
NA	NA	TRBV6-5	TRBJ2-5	CASSYSRGGQWETQYF	TGTGCCAGCAGTTACTCGAGGGGGGGCCAATGGGAGACCCAGTACTTC
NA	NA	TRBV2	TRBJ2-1	CASRAGGEQFF	TGTGCCAGCAGGGCCGGGGGTGAGCAGTTCTTC
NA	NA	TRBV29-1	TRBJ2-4	CSVEVDGGLGYF	TGCAGCGTTGAAGTCGACGGCGGCTTGGGGTACTTC
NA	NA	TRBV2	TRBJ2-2	CASSPWDSGTGELFF	TGTGCCAGCAGTCCGTGGGACTCAGGCACCGGGGAGCTGTTTTTT
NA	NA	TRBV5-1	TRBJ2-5	CASSGHLYQETQYF	TGCGCCAGCAGCGGCCATTTGTACCAAGAGACCCAGTACTTC
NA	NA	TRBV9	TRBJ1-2	CASSDGNYGYTF	TGTGCCAGTAGTGATGGTAACTATGGCTACACCTTC
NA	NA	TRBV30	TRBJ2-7	CAWSHDRNEQYF	TGTGCCTGGAGCCATGACCGTAATGAGCAGTACTTC
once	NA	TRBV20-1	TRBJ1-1	CSAPSISEAFF	TGCAGTGCTCCGTCCATTTCTGAAGCTTTCTTT
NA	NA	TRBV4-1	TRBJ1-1	CASSQVNTEAFF	TGCGCCAGCAGCCAAGTCAACACTGAAGCTTTCTTT
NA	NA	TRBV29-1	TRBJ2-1	CSVGTSANNEQFF	TGCAGCGTGGGGACCTCGGCAAACAATGAGCAGTTCTTC
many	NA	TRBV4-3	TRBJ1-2	CASSQDPRGIYGYTF	TGCGCCAGCAGCCAAGATCCCAGGGGTATCTATGGCTACACCTTC
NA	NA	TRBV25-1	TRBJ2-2	CASSEAPGELFF	TGTGCCAGCAGTGAAGCGCCCGGGGAGCTGTTTTTT
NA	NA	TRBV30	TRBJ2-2	CAWSVNTGELFF	TGTGCCTGGAGTGTAAACACCGGGGAGCTGTTTTTT
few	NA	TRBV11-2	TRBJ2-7	CASSLAGVYEQYF	TGTGCCAGCAGCTTAGCGGGGGTTTACGAGCAGTACTTC
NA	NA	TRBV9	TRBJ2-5	CASSGPQETQYF	TGTGCCAGCAGCGGACCGCAAGAGACCCAGTACTTC
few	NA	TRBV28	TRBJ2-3	CASSGPVTDTQYF	TGTGCCAGCTCGGGTCCCGTCACAGATACGCAGTATTTT
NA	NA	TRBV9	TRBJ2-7	CASSVRGALWDEQYF	TGTGCCAGCAGCGTACGTGGAGCCCTCTGGGACGAGCAGTACTTC
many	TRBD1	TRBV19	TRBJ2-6	CASTPTGGSGANVLTF	TGTGCCAGTACACCGACAGGGGGCTCTGGGGCCAACGTCCTGACTTTC
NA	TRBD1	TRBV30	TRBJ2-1	CAWSPGGYNEQFF	TGTGCCTGGAGCCCAGGGGGCTACAATGAGCAGTTCTTC
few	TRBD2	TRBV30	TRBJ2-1	CAWIGAGNYNEQFF	TGTGCCTGGATAGGAGCGGGAAACTACAATGAGCAGTTCTTC
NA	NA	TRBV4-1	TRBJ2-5	CASSQEDLDRETQYF	TGCGCCAGCAGCCAAGAAGATCTAGACCGAGAGACCCAGTACTTC
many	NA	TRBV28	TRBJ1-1	CASSLGTMNTEAFF	TGTGCCAGCAGTTTAGGCACCATGAACACTGAAGCTTTCTTT
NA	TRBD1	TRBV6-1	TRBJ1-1	CAIKTGLNTEAFF	TGTGCCATCAAGACAGGGCTTAACACTGAAGCTTTCTTT
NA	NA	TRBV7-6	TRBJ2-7	CASSPLTGVASSVYF	TGTGCCAGCAGCCCCCTCACCGGGGTAGCGTCTTCTGTGTACTTC
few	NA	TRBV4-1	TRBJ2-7	CASSQDQEERSYEQYF	TGCGCCAGCAGCCAAGACCAAGAGGAGAGGTCCTACGAGCAGTACTTC
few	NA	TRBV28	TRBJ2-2	CASSDGELFF	TGTGCCAGCAGTGACGGGGAGCTGTTTTTT
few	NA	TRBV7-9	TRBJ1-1	CASSRVDTEAFF	TGTGCCAGCAGCAGGGTGGACACTGAAGCTTTCTTT
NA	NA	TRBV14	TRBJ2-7	CASSQGGLASRSEQYF	TGTGCCAGCAGCCAAGGCGGCTTGGCGAGCCGATCCGAGCAGTACTTC
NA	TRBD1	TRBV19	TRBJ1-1	CASRSPGQEAFF	TGTGCCAGTAGATCACCGGGACAGGAAGCTTTCTTT
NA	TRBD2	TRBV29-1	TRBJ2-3	CSVEQGGWDTQYF	TGCAGCGTTGAACAGGGAGGGTGGGATACGCAGTATTTT
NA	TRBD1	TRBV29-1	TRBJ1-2	CSATGTNYGYTF	TGCAGCGCGACAGGGACCAACTATGGCTACACCTTC
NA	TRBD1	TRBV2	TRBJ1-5	CASSTRDRAFNQPQHF	TGTGCCAGCAGCACCAGGGACAGGGCATTTAATCAGCCCCAGCATTTT
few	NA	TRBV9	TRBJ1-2	CASSVETGDGYTF	TGTGCCAGCAGCGTAGAAACTGGCGATGGCTACACCTTC